These T cell receptor beta chains were read from a single sample in a study of blood T cells in healthy people across ages. MiXCR, run by TCRdb on the 5' RACE reads, gives a single entry per CDR3 protein. The sample has hundreds of thousands of distinct CDR3 sequences, 32% seen once. The specimen was blood. The receptors come from a woman of 80 years or more in good health. The CDR3 runs from the conserved cysteine through the conserved F or W. The D gene is left open where the match is weak. Expanded clones get a size class; other rows say once, few or many, or leave the size out.

v_call,d_call,j_call,clone_size,cdr3_nt,cdr3_aa
TRBV7-2,TRBD1,TRBJ1-5,.,TGTGCCAGCAGCCTAGACGGGACAGTATACAATCAGCCCCAGCATTTT,CASSLDGTVYNQPQHF
TRBV6-5,.,TRBJ2-7,few,TGTGCCAGCAGTCGACCGGGACGGGGGGCTAGCGAGCAGTACTTC,CASSRPGRGASEQYF
TRBV7-2,TRBD2,TRBJ2-1,few,TGTGCCAGCAGCTTAAAAGGCGGGGGGGCCGATGGTGAGCAGTTCTTC,CASSLKGGGADGEQFF
TRBV3-1,.,TRBJ2-7,many,TGTGCCAGCAGCCAAGGAACTAGCTCTCCTCGGCAGTACTTC,CASSQGTSSPRQYF
TRBV6-2/TRBV6-3,.,TRBJ1-1,many,TGTGCCAGCAGTTACAGGAACACTGAAGCTTTCTTT,CASSYRNTEAFF
TRBV20-1,TRBD2,TRBJ2-2,.,TGCAGTGCTGGAGCGGGGGGCGGCGCCGGGGAGCTGTTTTTT,CSAGAGGGAGELFF
TRBV5-1,.,TRBJ2-3,once,TGCGCCAGCAGCTGGTCCGAGAGGAGCACAGATACGCAGTATTTT,CASSWSERSTDTQYF
TRBV15,.,TRBJ2-2,.,TGTGCCACCAGCAGGGGGGACGTTAACACCGGGGAGCGGTTTTTT,CATSRGDVNTGERFF
TRBV24-1,.,TRBJ2-7,few,TGTGCCACCAGTTCAGGGTGCGGGGAGCAGTACTTC,CATSSGCGEQYF
TRBV2,.,TRBJ1-4,many,TGTGCCAGCAGCCAAAACCTTCTGAATGAAAAACTGTTTTTT,CASSQNLLNEKLFF
TRBV28,TRBD2,TRBJ2-1,many,TGTGCCAGCAGTACCCAGGGCGGGGGAGGATACAATGAGCAGTTCTTC,CASSTQGGGGYNEQFF
TRBV18,.,TRBJ2-2,.,TGTGCCAGCGCGGGGCAGGGGAACACCGGGGAGCTGTTTTTT,CASAGQGNTGELFF
TRBV28,.,TRBJ1-1,.,TGTGCCAGCAGTTTCGAGGGCGCGGAAGCTTTCTTT,CASSFEGAEAFF
TRBV20-1,.,TRBJ2-7,.,TGCAGTGCCGATCGGAATTACGAGCAGTACTTC,CSADRNYEQYF
TRBV7-7,TRBD2,TRBJ2-5,.,TGTGCTAGCAGCCTAGACTCGGGGGGGCCAGGGAATGAGCAGTACTTC,CASSLDSGGPGNEQYF
TRBV2,.,TRBJ2-3,.,TGTGCCAGCAGTGCGAACGGGCGCACAGATACGCAGTATTTT,CASSANGRTDTQYF